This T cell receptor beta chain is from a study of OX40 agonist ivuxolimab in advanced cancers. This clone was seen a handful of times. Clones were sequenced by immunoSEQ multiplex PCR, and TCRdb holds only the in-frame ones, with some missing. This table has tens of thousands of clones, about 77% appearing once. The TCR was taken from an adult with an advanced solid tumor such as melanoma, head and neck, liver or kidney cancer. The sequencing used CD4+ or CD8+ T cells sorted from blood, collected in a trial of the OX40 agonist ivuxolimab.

The CDR3 nucleotides are TGTGCTAGTGGCCCGAGGCAGGGGTTCTCCTACGAGCAGTACTTC. It encodes CASGPRQGFSYEQYF. This chain links TRBV12-5 with TRBJ2-7, with D possibly being TRBD1 (6 bases). The CDR3 has 15 amino acids. Germline values: CDR1 LGHNT, CDR2 FRNRAP. Trimming shortened V by 6 bases and J by 0 bases, and 15 bases separated the two germline ends.